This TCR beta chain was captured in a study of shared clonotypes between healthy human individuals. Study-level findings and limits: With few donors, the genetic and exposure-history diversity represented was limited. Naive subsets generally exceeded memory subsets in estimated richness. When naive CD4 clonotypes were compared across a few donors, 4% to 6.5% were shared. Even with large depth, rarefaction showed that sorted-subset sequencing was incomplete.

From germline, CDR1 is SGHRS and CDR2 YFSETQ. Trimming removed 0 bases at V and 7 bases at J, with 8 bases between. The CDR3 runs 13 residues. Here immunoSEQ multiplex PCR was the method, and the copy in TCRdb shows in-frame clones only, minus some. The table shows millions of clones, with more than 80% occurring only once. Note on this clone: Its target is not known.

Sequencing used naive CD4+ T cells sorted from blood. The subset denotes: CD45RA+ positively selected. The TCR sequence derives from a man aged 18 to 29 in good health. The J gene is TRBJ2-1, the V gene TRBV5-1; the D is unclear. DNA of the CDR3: TGCGCCAGCAGCTTGGTTTATAGTAATGAGCAGTTCTTC. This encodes CASSLVYSNEQFF.